The 20 T cell receptor beta chains given below trace back to one sample, sequenced in a study of graft-versus-host responses after intestinal transplantation (dated by TCRdb to about 2021). The library was obtained by the immunoSEQ multiplex PCR assay. TCRdb's version of the immuneACCESS table is confined to in-frame rearrangements and falls short of the full clone set. An unresolved V gene accounts for under half of the shortfall where checked; the remainder is of unknown origin. The sample table records about 100,000 clones; roughly 84% of these occur just once. The ten largest make up around 1% of the sample. Reading the label with the study, this specimen's time point is: cells obtained before transplantation from donor or recipient. No antigen has been assigned to these receptors. The sequencing here drew on unstimulated CD4+ T cells sorted from spleen or lymph node cells, taken before transplant. These receptors all stem from a human donor who was the organ donor for an intestinal transplant.

The genes are TRBV29-1 and TRBJ1-1; no clear D. V lost 4 bases to trimming and J lost 0 bases, with 12 bases between them. The CDR3 has 14 residues. Germline V gene data show CDR1 as SQVTM and CDR2 as ANQGSEA. This chain's CDR3 is CSVGSPVMNTEAFF. The CDR3 nucleotides read TGCAGCGTTGGATCGCCGGTCATGAACACTGAAGCTTTCTTT.

This chain links TRBV30 with TRBJ1-1, with D maybe TRBD1 (6 bases). The V gene lost 2 bases and the J gene lost 7 bases, with 11 bases spanning the gap. The germline CDR1 and CDR2 sequences are GTSNPN and SVGIG (reference sequence). The CDR3 spans 12 residues. CDR3 sequence: CAWSRLTGEAFF. The CDR3 DNA is TGTGCCTGGAGTAGACTGACAGGTGAAGCTTTCTTT.

The chain couples TRBV28 to TRBJ1-2; D might be TRBD1 (6 bases). The germline V gene encodes CDR1 MDHEN and CDR2 SYDVKM. The V end lost 6 bases, the J end lost 4 bases, and 15 bases lay between the germline ends. The CDR3 runs 14 residues. The CDR3 protein is CASRPGQQLYGYTF. Written as DNA, the CDR3 is TGTGCCAGCAGACCCGGACAGCAACTCTATGGCTACACCTTC.

There are a few counts of this clone. CDR3 nucleotide sequence: TGTGCCATCAGGAAGGGCGAGGCCGGAAACACCATATATTTT. Its protein product is CAIRKGEAGNTIYF. The chain couples TRBV10-3 to TRBJ1-3; D gene uncertain. From germline, CDR1 is ENHRY and CDR2 SYGVKD. The CDR3 has 14 amino acids. The V end was cut by 6 bases, the J end by 4 bases, with 13 bases between.

This chain uses TRBV4-2 with TRBJ1-4; weak D call: TRBD1 (5 bases). Germline assignment: CDR1 LGHNA and CDR2 YNFKEQ. CDR3 length: 18 amino acids. V lost 0 bases and J lost 3, with 17 bases in between. CDR3 amino acids: CASSQETGGFSANEKLFF. DNA for the CDR3: TGTGCCAGCAGCCAAGAAACAGGAGGGTTTTCAGCTAATGAAAAACTGTTTTTT.

V usage is TRBV13 and J usage is TRBJ2-7; no clear D. Per the germline V gene, CDR1 is PRHDT and CDR2 is FYEKMQ (reference sequence). With 5 bases removed from V and 4 bases from J, the gap between germline ends came to 12 bases. This CDR3 region has 13 residues. The CDR3 region has the DNA TGTGCCAGCAGCAGGATTCCCCTATACGAGCAGTACTTC. This encodes CASSRIPLYEQYF.

The chain is built from TRBV5-1 and TRBJ2-5; 7 bases line up with TRBD2. Germline V gene sequence: CDR1 SGHRS, CDR2 YFSETQ. The CDR3 sequence is 12 residues long. Trimming took 0 bases from V and 7 from J; bases not matched to a gene: 0. The CDR3 coding sequence is TGCGCCAGCAGCTTGGAGCGGGGGACCCAGTACTTC. Protein sequence: CASSLERGTQYF.

V and J are TRBV5-1 and TRBJ2-5; perhaps TRBD2 as D (7 bases). The CDR3 runs 14 residues. From germline, CDR1 is SGHRS and CDR2 YFSETQ. Trimming removed 2 bases from V and 2 bases from J, with 10 bases in between. CDR3 sequence: CASSFGGRQETQYF. The CDR3, as DNA: TGCGCCAGCAGCTTCGGGGGGCGGCAAGAGACCCAGTACTTC.

This clone has only one observation. The rearrangement links TRBV27 to TRBJ1-1; 9 positions agree with TRBD1. CDR1 MNHEY and CDR2 SMNVEV come from the germline V gene (reference sequence). The length of the CDR3 is 16 residues. With 7 bases clipped from V and 4 bases from J, the junction kept 13 bases outside the gene matches. In nucleotides, the CDR3 is TGTGCCAGCACCAGGTTCACAGGGGGCATCGGCACTGAAGCTTTCTTT. Its translation: CASTRFTGGIGTEAFF.

The J gene is TRBJ2-1, the V gene TRBV11-2; 9 bases are a match to TRBD1. Germline lookup yields CDR1 SGHAT and CDR2 FQNNGV. V shed 4 bases and J 7 bases; nucleotides not matched to a gene: 8. The CDR3 has 15 amino acids. The CDR3 loop is CASSSPGQGLNEQFF. CDR3 nucleotide sequence: TGTGCCAGCAGCTCGCCGGGACAGGGCCTTAATGAGCAGTTCTTC.

The chain employs TRBV2 and TRBJ1-1; D is unclear. The V end was cut by 2 bases, the J end by 6 bases, with 16 bases between. CDR1 and CDR2 from the germline V gene are SNHLY and FYNNEI. The CDR3 contains 15 residues. This CDR3 is CASSEFSSPLAEAFF. CDR3 bases: TGTGCCAGCAGTGAATTCTCTTCCCCCCTTGCTGAAGCTTTCTTT.

The rearrangement uses TRBV7-8 and TRBJ1-2; the D gene is possibly TRBD1 (6 bases). V shed 1 base and J shed 4 bases, with 13 bases lying between them. This CDR3 comprises 15 residues. Germline V gene lookup returns CDR1 SGHVS and CDR2 FQNEAQ. The CDR3 DNA sequence: TGTGCCAGCAGCTTAGAAGGGGGAGGTGGCTATGGCTACACCTTC. Its protein product is CASSLEGGGGYGYTF.

The chain combines TRBV2 with TRBJ1-4; a possible D gene is TRBD1 (6 bases). The CDR3 is 15 amino acids. Deletions cut 4 bases from V and 8 bases from J, with 17 bases between. Germline loops: CDR1 SNHLY, CDR2 FYNNEI. The DNA of the CDR3 is TGTGCCAGCAGTGTCCCCTTGGGGGGCGGCGAAAAACTGTTTTTT. It yields the protein CASSVPLGGGEKLFF.

The chain has TRBV28 and TRBJ1-5; 8 bases fit TRBD1. The CDR3 consists of 15 residues. CDR1 is MDHEN, CDR2 SYDVKM, per germline. Losses at the gene ends were 6 bases for V and 2 bases for J; bases not matched to a gene: 6. The CDR3 DNA reads TGTGCCAGCAGGAGGTTGGACAGGGGCAATCAGCCCCAGCATTTT. Translated, it gives CASRRLDRGNQPQHF.

This chain uses TRBV28 with TRBJ2-7; the D gene is possibly TRBD2 (5 bases). CDR1 and CDR2 (germline): MDHEN, SYDVKM. Trimming shortened V by 3 bases and J by 1 base, and 13 bases separated the two germline ends. The CDR3 has 15 amino acids. The CDR3 DNA follows: TGTGCCAGCAGTTTGCGGGCCCTCGGTTCCTACGAGCAGTACTTC. Its protein is CASSLRALGSYEQYF.

The genes are TRBV30 and TRBJ1-1; TRBD1 agrees at 11 bases. V shed 2 bases and J 1 base; nucleotides not matched to a gene: 6. CDR1 is GTSNPN, CDR2 SVGIG, per germline (reference sequence). The CDR3 length is 16 residues. The CDR3 sequence is CAWSTGQGASNTEAFF. The CDR3 bases are TGTGCCTGGAGTACAGGACAGGGGGCTTCGAACACTGAAGCTTTCTTT.

V is TRBV19 and J is TRBJ2-2, with TRBD1 identical over 11 bases. The CDR3 has 15 amino acids. The germline gives CDR1 LNHDA, CDR2 SQIVND (reference sequence). V trimming: 8 bases; J trimming: 2 bases; junction bases outside the gene matches: 4. CDR3 in DNA: TGTGCCAGTCGCCGGACAGGGGGCAACACCGGGGAGCTGTTTTTT. Protein: CASRRTGGNTGELFF.

The chain is built from TRBV19 and TRBJ2-5; 11 bases map to TRBD1. The tail of the sequence fits TRBJ2-7 better, so the J call may be wrong. The germline gives CDR1 LNHDA, CDR2 SQIVND (reference sequence). This CDR3 comprises 13 residues. The CDR3 sequence is CASSGTGGYEQYF. In nucleotides, the CDR3 is TGTGCCAGTAGTGGGACAGGGGGCTACGAGCAGTACTTC.

This sequence joins TRBV30 and TRBJ1-2; the D is unclear. The CDR3 covers 11 residues. Germline CDR1 and CDR2: GTSNPN and SVGIG (reference sequence). V gave up 3 bases and J gave up 1 base, with 3 bases separating them. Here the CDR3 reads CAWRGNYGYTF. The CDR3 DNA sequence: TGTGCCTGGAGGGGTAACTATGGCTACACCTTC. The complete variable domain, with remaining parts taken from reference TRBV30 and TRBJ1-2, reads SQTIHQWPATLVQPVGSPLSLECTVEGTSNPNLYWYRQAAGRGLQLLFYSVGIGQISSEVPQNLSASRPQDRQFILSSKKLLLSDSGFYLCAWRGNYGYTFGSGTRLTVV.

The chain joins TRBV30 to TRBJ2-2; 7 bases agree with TRBD1. The CDR3 loop spans 15 amino acids. Germline-derived CDR1 and CDR2 are GTSNPN and SVGIG (reference sequence). The J segment lost 3 bases and the V segment lost 0 bases, leaving 4 bases of the junction unmatched. CDR3 sequence reads: CAWSVVDRDTGELFF. The DNA of the CDR3 is TGTGCCTGGAGTGTTGTCGACAGGGACACCGGGGAGCTGTTTTTT.